One and the same sample provided the 10 T cell receptor beta chains below, sequenced in a study of blood T cell repertoires in COVID-19. The protocol was immunoSEQ multiplex PCR, while the TCRdb copy is restricted to in-frame clones and leaves out a portion. The data contain roughly 250,000 clones, around 86% of them seen just once; the ten biggest clones take up around 11%. Sequenced material: peripheral blood. These receptors originate from a woman aged 55-69 years with active or convalescent COVID-19.

This chain connects TRBV10-3 to TRBJ1-6, with TRBD1 matching 7 bases. Per germline, CDR1 ENHRY and CDR2 SYGVKD. V lost 0 bases to trimming and J lost 3 bases; unmatched junction nucleotides: 2. The CDR3 runs to 16 residues. The CDR3 DNA is TGTGCCATCAGTGAGTCAAGGGACAGCTATAATTCACCCCTCCACTTT. Translated, it gives CAISESRDSYNSPLHF.

This rearrangement joins TRBV5-6 to TRBJ2-3; TRBD2 agrees at 7 bases. The CDR3 has 16 amino acids. The V segment lost 1 base and the J segment 1 base; nucleotides outside the gene matches: 6. In germline, CDR1 is SGHDT, CDR2 YYEEEE. The CDR3 protein is CASSLYGGGGTDTQYF. The CDR3 DNA sequence: TGTGCCAGCAGCTTGTATGGGGGAGGGGGCACAGATACGCAGTATTTT.

The chain employs TRBV5-1 and TRBJ1-1, with D possibly matching TRBD1 (5 bases). The germline V and J ends were trimmed by 4 bases and 1 base, with 11 bases remaining between them. CDR1 and CDR2 (germline): SGHRS, YFSETQ. CDR3 size: 14 residues. CDR3: CASSRGPENTEAFF. In DNA, the CDR3 is TGCGCCAGCAGCAGGGGCCCCGAGAACACTGAAGCTTTCTTT.

The chain has TRBV7-2 and TRBJ2-4; 10 nucleotides agree with TRBD1. Germline assignment: CDR1 SGHTA and CDR2 FQGNSA. The CDR3 has 14 residues. V lost 2 bases and J lost 9; bases outside the gene matches: 4. CDR3 region: CASSLRGDRGIQYF. The CDR3 bases are TGTGCCAGCAGCTTACGGGGGGACAGGGGCATTCAGTACTTC.

The gene calls are TRBV3-1 (or the pseudogene TRBV3-2) and TRBJ1-2; a weak D match, TRBD1 (5 bases). Per the germline V gene, CDR1 is LGHDT and CDR2 is YNNKEL (reference sequence). Trimming took off 1 base at V and 4 bases at J, with 7 bases between the two ends. The CDR3 spans 13 residues. CDR3 DNA: TGTGCCAGCAGCCAAGGCGACAGCTATGGCTACACCTTC. The encoded protein is CASSQGDSYGYTF.

The chain combines TRBV6-2 or TRBV6-3 with TRBJ1-5; D call uncertain. The germline CDR1 and CDR2 sequences are MNHEY and SVGEGT. Trimming left V 2 bases short and J 4 bases short, with 18 bases between. This CDR3 contains 17 residues. The CDR3: CASSYAAGPSANQPQHF. CDR3 bases: TGTGCCAGCAGTTACGCGGCGGGCCCCAGCGCGAATCAGCCCCAGCATTTT.

A single count supports this clone. The rearrangement joins TRBV7-2 to TRBJ2-5; 7 nucleotides match TRBD1. The CDR3 is 17 amino acids. The J segment lost 2 bases and the V segment lost 2 bases, leaving 11 bases of the junction unmatched. CDR1 is SGHTA and CDR2 is FQGNSA in the germline V gene. The CDR3, as DNA: TGTGCCAGCAGCTTAACCACAGGGGTCAGGCTACAAGAGACCCAGTACTTC. As protein: CASSLTTGVRLQETQYF.

This clone was counted only a few times. The chain links TRBV30 to TRBJ1-1, with 10 bases matching TRBD1. The CDR3 has 15 amino acids. V lost 4 bases to trimming and J lost 5 bases; unmatched junction nucleotides: 10. CDR1 and CDR2 (germline): GTSNPN, SVGIG (reference sequence). CDR3 protein: CAWNRQGAGGTEAFF. The CDR3 coding sequence is TGTGCCTGGAACAGACAGGGGGCTGGGGGTACTGAAGCTTTCTTT.

This clone has more than one count but fewer than ten. This chain uses TRBV7-6 with TRBJ2-2; 9 nucleotides line up with TRBD1. Germline CDR1 is SGHVS and CDR2 is FNYEAQ. This CDR3 comprises 16 residues. J gave up 3 bases and V 3 bases, and 5 bases lay outside the gene matches. The CDR3: CASSLTGGEYTGELFF. DNA for the CDR3: TGTGCCAGCAGCTTGACAGGGGGAGAATACACCGGGGAGCTGTTTTTT.

This chain uses TRBV30 with TRBJ2-5, with D unresolved. The CDR3 covers 13 residues. The germline V gene encodes CDR1 GTSNPN and CDR2 SVGIG (reference sequence). V lost 0 bases, J lost 5 bases, and 10 bases lay in between. CDR3 in DNA: TGTGCCTGGAGTGTAAATTTCGCGGAGACCCAGTACTTC. It codes for CAWSVNFAETQYF. Supplemented by reference TRBV30 and TRBJ2-5, the full variable domain reads SQTIHQWPATLVQPVGSPLSLECTVEGTSNPNLYWYRQAAGRGLQLLFYSVGIGQISSEVPQNLSASRPQDRQFILSSKKLLLSDSGFYLCAWSVNFAETQYFGPGTRLLVL.